This TCR beta chain was recorded in a study of blood T cells in healthy people across ages. The use of a sample-barcoded 5' primer and a J-beta primer mix characterized a second PCR of about 7 to 12 cycles. Researchers report that each sample yielded at least 3 million CDR3-containing paired-end reads. TCRdb fed the 5' RACE reads into MiXCR, producing one record per CDR3 protein. The repertoire holds around 970,000 distinct CDR3 sequences, with roughly 47% as singletons. Trimming took off 6 bases at V and 2 bases at J, with 9 bases between the two ends. The CDR3 length is 13 residues. Germline CDR1 SGHTA, CDR2 FQGTGA.

This rearrangement joins TRBV7-3 to TRBJ2-3; D remains unclear. The sequencing input was blood. This TCR was recovered from a woman aged 55-69 years in good health. The CDR3 sequence is CASRSTPTDTQYF. The CDR3 DNA reads as TGTGCCAGCAGGAGCACCCCCACAGATACGCAGTATTTT.